These 20 T cell receptor beta chains were all obtained from the same sample, sequenced in a study of control samples from healthy donors and cancer patients. The data were produced by immunoSEQ multiplex PCR, yet TCRdb's version contains in-frame clones alone and is incomplete. The data show under 80,000 clones, roughly 93% seen once. The specimen was PBMCs. The receptors come from a woman aged 40 to 50 with lung cancer.

The chain employs TRBV6-5 and TRBJ2-4; 7 bases match TRBD2. V gave up 2 bases and J gave up 1 base; unmatched junction bases: 5. The V gene's germline CDR1 is MNHEY and CDR2 SVGAGI. This CDR3 has 16 amino acids. The CDR3 here is CASSYDFGGAKNIQYF. In nucleotides, the CDR3 is TGTGCCAGCAGTTACGATTTCGGGGGGGCCAAAAACATTCAGTACTTC.

The chain is built from TRBV6-5 and TRBJ1-1, with TRBD1 matching over 9 bases. The V and J ends lost 8 bases and 2 bases, in that order; junction bases with no gene match: 6. Germline CDR1 is MNHEY and CDR2 is SVGAGI. The CDR3 is made up of 14 amino acids. The CDR3 coding sequence is TGTGCCAGCGGCGAGACAGGGGGTAACACTGAAGCTTTCTTT. Its protein product is CASGETGGNTEAFF.

The chain recombines TRBV27 with TRBJ1-6; 7 bases are a match to TRBD1. CDR3 length equals 15 residues. Losses at the gene ends were 6 bases for V and 9 bases for J; bases not matched to a gene: 11. CDR1 MNHEY and CDR2 SMNVEV come from the germline V gene (reference sequence). CDR3 sequence: CASRPGQARASPLHF. The CDR3 DNA follows: TGTGCCAGCAGGCCTGGACAGGCCAGGGCTTCACCCCTCCACTTT.

In DNA, the CDR3 is TGCAGTGCTAGTACCGGAAATCAGCCCCAGCATTTT. This gives the protein CSASTGNQPQHF. The rearrangement joins TRBV20-1 to TRBJ1-5; no clear D. Trimming removed 3 bases at V and 4 bases at J, with 7 bases between. Germline V gene sequence: CDR1 DFQATT, CDR2 SNEGSKA (reference sequence). The CDR3 is 12 residues long.

This chain joins TRBV9 and TRBJ2-1; D remains ambiguous. The CDR3 runs 14 residues. V dropped 4 bases and J dropped 5 bases, with 13 bases sitting between them. Germline V gene data show CDR1 as SGDLS and CDR2 as YYNGEE. CDR3 DNA sequence: TGTGCCAGCAGCCTAGGCTATCAAAACAATGAGCAGTTCTTC. It is translated as CASSLGYQNNEQFF.

The V and J genes are TRBV24-1 and TRBJ1-5, with D maybe TRBD1 (6 bases). The CDR3 length is 19 residues. The germline V and J ends were trimmed by 0 bases and 2 bases, with 19 bases remaining between them. Per germline, CDR1 KGHDR and CDR2 SFDVKD. CDR3 nucleotide sequence: TGTGCCACCAGTGATTTGAAGCTCTCGGGGGGCGCGTGCAATCAGCCCCAGCATTTT. Translation gives CATSDLKLSGGACNQPQHF.

The chain employs TRBV19 and TRBJ1-4, with D unresolved. Germline V CDR1 and CDR2: LNHDA, SQIVND (reference sequence). The CDR3 consists of 16 residues. Deletions cut 6 bases from V and 7 bases from J, with 21 bases between. The CDR3 DNA reads as TGTGCCAGTAGGCCTAGGGTGGTCATCGGTAGTGAAAAACTGTTTTTT. Protein sequence: CASRPRVVIGSEKLFF.

This chain links TRBV12-3 or TRBV12-4 with TRBJ1-2; D gene uncertain. The CDR3 runs 13 residues. With 6 bases removed from V and 0 bases from J, the gap between germline ends came to 8 bases. CDR3 in DNA: TGTGCCAGCAGAGAGACGGCTAACTATGGCTACACCTTC. This encodes CASRETANYGYTF.

The chain combines TRBV2 with TRBJ1-1, with D unclear. CDR3 length equals 14 residues. The V gene lost 6 bases and the J gene lost 8 bases, with 19 bases spanning the gap. Germline lookup yields CDR1 SNHLY and CDR2 FYNNEI. The CDR3 sequence: CASSPLASLQEAFF. The DNA for the CDR3 is TGTGCCAGCAGCCCTCTAGCCTCCCTGCAGGAAGCTTTCTTT.

The chain uses TRBV24-1 and TRBJ2-1; 9 positions match TRBD1. V lost 3 bases, J lost 8 bases, and 7 bases stayed unmatched. There are 15 residues in the CDR3. Germline CDR1 reads KGHDR; CDR2 reads SFDVKD. The CDR3 here is CATSDPGQGRHEQFF. DNA for the CDR3: TGTGCCACCAGTGATCCGGGACAGGGTCGGCATGAGCAGTTCTTC.

V and J are TRBV13 and TRBJ2-5; TRBD2 might be the D (6 bases). Trimming stripped 3 bases from V and 5 bases from J, with 19 bases between. The CDR3 spans 16 residues. The germline CDR1 and CDR2 sequences are PRHDT and FYEKMQ (reference sequence). The CDR3 sequence is CASSFRTTAGRETQYF. CDR3 sequence (DNA): TGTGCCAGCAGCTTCCGTACGACCGCGGGGAGGGAGACCCAGTACTTC.

The chain is built from TRBV3-1 (or the pseudogene TRBV3-2) and TRBJ2-1, with 9 nucleotides matching TRBD1. Germline loops: CDR1 LGHDT, CDR2 YNNKEL (reference sequence). J gave up 5 bases and V 5 bases, and 10 bases lay outside the gene matches. CDR3 size: 16 residues. The DNA for the CDR3 is TGTGCCAGCAGCTCGGGACAGGGATATATCGACAATGAGCAGTTCTTC. The encoded protein is CASSSGQGYIDNEQFF.

This chain joins TRBV30 and TRBJ1-5; a possible D gene is TRBD1 (5 bases). V was cut by 1 base and J by 4 bases, with 11 bases left in between. The CDR3 is 14 residues long. CDR1 and CDR2 (germline): GTSNPN, SVGIG (reference sequence). CDR3 loop: CAWSGGDGNQPQHF. The CDR3 DNA follows: TGTGCCTGGAGTGGAGGGGACGGGAATCAGCCCCAGCATTTT. Full variable domain (remainder filled in from reference TRBV30 and TRBJ1-5): SQTIHQWPATLVQPVGSPLSLECTVEGTSNPNLYWYRQAAGRGLQLLFYSVGIGQISSEVPQNLSASRPQDRQFILSSKKLLLSDSGFYLCAWSGGDGNQPQHFGDGTRLSIL.

This chain joins TRBV24-1 and TRBJ2-1; 9 bases match TRBD2. The CDR3 has 16 amino acids. The trim removed 5 bases at V and 5 bases at J, leaving 9 bases unmatched. CDR1 is KGHDR, CDR2 SFDVKD, per germline. The CDR3 DNA follows: TGTGCCACCAGTGCTGGCCCGGGACTAGCCAACAATGAGCAGTTCTTC. Residues: CATSAGPGLANNEQFF.

The rearrangement uses TRBV11-2 and TRBJ2-1; 10 bases align to TRBD2. The V segment lost 1 base and the J segment 5 bases; nucleotides outside the gene matches: 8. Per the germline V gene, CDR1 is SGHAT and CDR2 is FQNNGV. The CDR3 runs 17 residues. In nucleotides, the CDR3 is TGTGCCAGCAGCTTAGCTATGCTAGCGGGGGCCCACAATGAGCAGTTCTTC. This gives the protein CASSLAMLAGAHNEQFF.

The chain carries TRBV30 and TRBJ2-6, with TRBD2 matching 7 bases. The CDR3 spans 16 residues. Germline values: CDR1 GTSNPN, CDR2 SVGIG (reference sequence). V dropped 1 base and J dropped 0; count of bases not matched to a gene: 3. The DNA for the CDR3 is TGTGCCTGGAGTGGATCGGGAGGCTCTGGGGCCAACGTCCTGACTTTC. Translated: CAWSGSGGSGANVLTF.

V usage is TRBV9 and J usage is TRBJ1-4; D perhaps matches TRBD1 (6 bases). Germline CDR1 and CDR2: SGDLS and YYNGEE. CDR3 length: 16 residues. Trimming removed 3 bases at V and 6 bases at J, with 18 bases between. The DNA of the CDR3 is TGTGCCAGCAGCGCCCCCGAGGGGGGTGCCCATGAAAAACTGTTTTTT. Its translation: CASSAPEGGAHEKLFF.

V and J are TRBV2 and TRBJ2-1; D is uncertain. This CDR3 is built from 15 residues. The V gene's germline CDR1 is SNHLY and CDR2 FYNNEI. V was clipped by 1 base and J by 3 bases, with 10 bases between them. The CDR3 spells CASSEGAAGYNEQFF. The CDR3 coding sequence is TGTGCCAGCAGTGAAGGGGCGGCTGGCTACAATGAGCAGTTCTTC.

The V call is TRBV6-5, the J call TRBJ1-2; D remains unclear. The V gene's germline CDR1 is MNHEY and CDR2 SVGAGI. This CDR3 contains 15 residues. V was shortened by 4 bases and J by 8 bases, with 20 bases between the two germline ends. The CDR3 reads CASSLSGGGPPGYTF. In nucleotides, the CDR3 is TGTGCCAGCAGTTTGTCGGGAGGCGGGCCTCCCGGCTACACCTTC.

The V and J genes are TRBV2 and TRBJ2-5, with TRBD2 matching 9 bases. Losses at the gene ends were 4 bases for V and 5 bases for J; bases not matched to a gene: 5. The V gene's germline CDR1 is SNHLY and CDR2 FYNNEI. The CDR3 spans 14 residues. Here the CDR3 reads CASSVRGGRETQYF. Here the CDR3 DNA reads TGTGCCAGCAGTGTGCGGGGGGGCCGGGAGACCCAGTACTTC.